This T cell receptor beta chain was observed in a study of blood T cell repertoires in COVID-19 (dated by TCRdb to the early 2020s). At the level of the whole study: Samples from collaborators originated in the United States, Italy and Spain and spanned both the acute and convalescent phases of COVID-19. The material from the prospective study consisted of cDNA or gDNA derived from T cells, B-cell-depleted T cells, or PBMCs. Subjects who had been exposed to COVID-19, were actively infected with it, or had recovered from it provided the deeply sampled blood TCRbeta repertoires that made up the dataset. Where HLA class I and class II types were available, the types were taken from metadata supplied by the sample provider, not from assay-based typing. Sample metadata almost always included a de-identified subject ID, COVID-19 status, age in years and sex. The samples were drawn from the first 160 participants of the ongoing ImmuneRACE study and from some 1,300 subjects provided by 6 global collaborators. A freely available public database, intended as a resource for researchers studying the immune response to SARS-CoV-2, is where the repertoires were released.

General findings and caveats noted by the study authors: The amount of clinical and demographic metadata varied by source and participant and was provided uncurated.

The immunoSEQ Assay, a bias-controlled multiplex PCR, was used to amplify TCRbeta CDR3 regions from genomic DNA. Per the source publication's procedure: The number of nucleated cells in each sample was estimated by amplification of reference gene primers within the assay. Sequence reads were collapsed and filtered to measure the absolute abundance of every unique TCRbeta CDR3 rearrangement. For each sample, productive Simpson clonality was calculated as the square root of Simpson's diversity index across productive rearrangements. The clones in this table, taken by TCRdb from immuneACCESS, are in-frame only. Not every clone is retained; where verified, under half of the shortfall comes from an unresolved V gene, and the cause of the rest is unknown. The DNA gave D and trimming, while V, J and clone size come from that table. Present in this sample are around 300,000 clones, 88% of which were seen just once. Approximately 3% of the sample is in the top ten clones.

Enrolling through a virtual design, the prospective study's participants ranged in age from roughly 18 to 90 years and lived across some 22 United States geographic areas. To assign participants to cohorts, the prospective study relied on clinical history that participants themselves reported in a screening survey and a study questionnaire. For ImmuneRACE Cohort 3, a participant was defined as recovered based on two consecutive negative NP/OP PCR tests, clearance by a healthcare professional, or resolution of symptoms. In the prospective study, whole blood, serum and a nasopharyngeal or oropharyngeal swab were collected from each participant by mobile phlebotomists. Participants in the prospective study had the option to provide additional blood draws and questionnaires over a 2-month period. Before DNA extraction, prospective study blood samples were shipped either frozen or at room temperature.

A word on this clone: Its antigen is not yet known. No much larger clone exists at a distance of one base, and base qualities are not known.

The source is a woman in her 50s who had recovered from COVID-19. The sample was PBMCs or T cells enriched from blood (not recorded which).

Read as DNA, the sequence is TGTGCCAGCAGCCAAACATTCGGACTAGCGGGTGTCTACGAGCAGTACTTC. Translated, it reads CASSQTFGLAGVYEQYF. The chain employs TRBV3-1 (or the pseudogene TRBV3-2) and TRBJ2-7; 11 bases in the junction line up with TRBD2. The junction shows trimming of 2 bases on V and 3 bases on J, and the gene matches do not reach 9 bases of it. CDR1 and CDR2, per the germline V gene (reference sequence), are LGHDT and YNNKEL. Reading from cysteine to phenylalanine, the CDR3 counts 17 amino acids. Only the CDR3 DNA stays, 51 bases, in frame from base 1.